Listed here are 18 T cell receptor beta chains from one sample, sequenced in a study of T-cell reconstitution after alpha-beta-depleted transplantation in children. Researchers prepared the TCRbeta library using unique molecular identifiers, the study reports. TCRdb redid the calling of the PCR reads with MiXCR, one entry per CDR3 protein. The sample contains approximately 500,000 distinct CDR3 sequences, 27% of which appear only once. Sequenced material: PBMCs, taken before TCRalphabeta/CD19-depleted stem cell transplant. These receptors were taken from a boy less than two years old with Wiskott-Aldrich syndrome, due to receive a stem cell transplant.

V and J are TRBV27 and TRBJ2-4; no firm D call. The CDR3 is made up of 13 amino acids. Germline CDR1 and CDR2: MNHEY and SMNVEV (reference sequence). V lost 4 bases to trimming and J lost 7 bases, with 11 bases between them. The CDR3 loop reads CASSSGVSNIQYF. CDR3 DNA: TGTGCCAGCAGTTCTGGTGTATCTAACATTCAGTACTTC.

This clonotype was picked up a small number of times. The rearrangement joins TRBV24-1 to TRBJ2-1; 10 bases match TRBD2. The CDR3 totals 19 residues. Germline V gene sequence: CDR1 KGHDR, CDR2 SFDVKD. Trimming removed 7 bases from V and 1 base from J; junction bases left unmatched: 15. The CDR3 bases are TGTGCCACCAGCAAGAAAAAAGCGGGAGGGCCTTCTTCCTACAATGAGCAGTTCTTC. Residues: CATSKKKAGGPSSYNEQFF.

The rearrangement joins TRBV5-1 to TRBJ2-5, with a possible D match to TRBD1 (5 bases). Germline V gene sequence: CDR1 SGHRS, CDR2 YFSETQ. Trimming cost V 4 bases and J 5 bases, with 15 bases left between them. This CDR3 comprises 14 residues. CDR3: CASSINQGTETQYF. Written as DNA, the CDR3 is TGCGCCAGCAGCATAAACCAGGGTACGGAGACCCAGTACTTC.

This clonotype was observed many times. The chain couples TRBV5-1 to TRBJ2-1; 7 bases match TRBD2. The CDR3 contains 16 residues. Germline assignment: CDR1 SGHRS and CDR2 YFSETQ. Germline trimming cut 0 bases from V and 1 base from J; bases unmatched to any gene: 4. The DNA for the CDR3 is TGCGCCAGCAGCTTGGTCGGCGGGAGTTCCTACAATGAGCAGTTCTTC. Its protein product is CASSLVGGSSYNEQFF.

The chain employs TRBV5-1 and TRBJ2-5; 13 positions agree with TRBD2. With V trimmed by 2 bases and J by 5 bases, 18 bases remained unmatched. The germline gives CDR1 SGHRS, CDR2 YFSETQ. The CDR3 loop spans 20 amino acids. CDR3 DNA sequence: TGCGCCAGCAGCTTTACCATGACTAGCGGGAGGACCGGGTCCGTCGAGACCCAGTACTTC. This sequence encodes CASSFTMTSGRTGSVETQYF.

This clonotype was observed a handful of times. V usage is TRBV18 and J usage is TRBJ1-1; D unresolved. Germline lookup yields CDR1 KGHSH and CDR2 LQKENI. The CDR3 has 14 amino acids. Deletions cut 1 base from V and 1 base from J, with 7 bases between. The CDR3 loop reads CASSPQTGNTEAFF. The CDR3 nucleotides read TGTGCCAGCTCACCACAGACGGGGAACACTGAAGCTTTCTTT.

The sample holds many counts of this clonotype. The V and J genes are TRBV20-1 and TRBJ2-5; 7 positions match TRBD2. Germline V gene sequence: CDR1 DFQATT, CDR2 SNEGSKA (reference sequence). The CDR3 is 15 amino acids. Trimming took 1 base from V and 5 from J; bases not matched to a gene: 10. The CDR3 bases are TGCAGTGCTAGAGGGGAGGGTAGGTCCCGGGAGACCCAGTACTTC. Translating it yields CSARGEGRSRETQYF.

This clonotype was found a few times. The rearrangement uses TRBV4-2 and TRBJ2-6, with 8 bases matching TRBD1. J was trimmed by 4 bases and V by 2 bases; bases with no gene match: 4. The CDR3 runs to 16 residues. Germline loops: CDR1 LGHNA, CDR2 YNFKEQ. The CDR3 nucleotides are TGTGCCAGCAGCCAACGGACAGGGCAAGGGGCCAACGTCCTGACTTTC. Protein: CASSQRTGQGANVLTF.

The chain couples TRBV5-1 to TRBJ2-1; TRBD2 aligns across 7 bases. The germline V gene has CDR1 SGHRS and CDR2 YFSETQ. This CDR3 comprises 14 residues. The ends lost 7 bases at V and 4 bases at J; junction bases unmatched: 8. Here the CDR3 DNA reads TGCGCCAGCGGACGACTAGCTGAGTACAATGAGCAGTTCTTC. Translation gives CASGRLAEYNEQFF. Variable domain in full (rest from reference TRBV5-1 and TRBJ2-1): KAGVTQTPRYLIKTRGQQVTLSCSPISGHRSVSWYQQTPGQGLQFLFEYFSETQRNKGNFPGRFSGRQFSNSRSEMNVSTLELGDSALYLCASGRLAEYNEQFFGPGTRLTVL.

The V gene is TRBV5-1, the J gene TRBJ2-2; no definite D call. The length of the CDR3 is 13 residues. Germline V CDR1 and CDR2: SGHRS, YFSETQ. Trimming took 2 bases from V and 9 from J, leaving 11 bases between them. CDR3 DNA: TGCGCCAGCAGCTTCGACCCACAACGGGAGCTGTTTTTT. This encodes CASSFDPQRELFF.

This clonotype was seen a handful of times. This sequence joins TRBV15 and TRBJ2-1, with a possible D match to TRBD2 (6 bases). CDR3 length: 15 residues. The germline CDR1 and CDR2 sequences are LNHNV and YYDKDF (reference sequence). Trimming pared 4 bases from V and 5 bases from J, leaving 15 bases between. The CDR3 protein is CATSTTGTGNNEQFF. Written as DNA, the CDR3 is TGTGCCACCAGCACCACCGGGACTGGAAACAATGAGCAGTTCTTC.

This clonotype was seen only a few times. The chain joins TRBV20-1 to TRBJ2-5, with 10 nucleotides matching TRBD2. The germline CDR1 and CDR2 sequences are DFQATT and SNEGSKA (reference sequence). The length of the CDR3 is 19 residues. The V and J ends lost 0 bases and 5 bases, in that order; junction bases with no gene match: 18. The CDR3, as DNA: TGCAGTGCTAGAGATGCTAGCGGGAGTTCTCGCTACGGGGAGGAGACCCAGTACTTC. Its protein product is CSARDASGSSRYGEETQYF.

This sequence joins TRBV28 and TRBJ2-1; the D gene is possibly TRBD1 (5 bases). V lost 3 bases and J 5 bases, leaving 14 bases between the germline ends. Germline V lookup: CDR1 MDHEN, CDR2 SYDVKM. The CDR3 extends over 15 amino acids. The DNA for the CDR3 is TGTGCCAGCAGTTTCGGGTTCAAAGGGGACAATGAGCAGTTCTTC. Translation: CASSFGFKGDNEQFF.

The rearrangement uses TRBV4-1 and TRBJ1-2, with D uncertain. Deletions cut 1 base from V and 5 bases from J, with 11 bases between. In germline, CDR1 is MGHRA, CDR2 YSYEKL. This CDR3 spans 14 amino acids. The CDR3 spells CASSQGGPGYGYTF. The CDR3 coding sequence is TGCGCCAGCAGCCAAGGAGGCCCGGGGTATGGCTACACCTTC.

This sequence joins TRBV25-1 and TRBJ2-5; 7 nucleotides match TRBD1. V trimming: 1 base; J trimming: 5 bases; junction bases outside the gene matches: 10. The germline gives CDR1 MGHDK, CDR2 SYGVNS. This CDR3 has 16 amino acids. CDR3 coding DNA: TGTGCCAGCAGTGAATGGGGGCAGGGGGAAAGGGAGACCCAGTACTTC. Amino acid sequence: CASSEWGQGERETQYF. Filled out from reference TRBV25-1 and TRBJ2-5, the complete variable domain reads EADIYQTPRYLVIGTGKKITLECSQTMGHDKMYWYQQDPGMELHLIHYSYGVNSTEKGDLSSESTVSRIRTEHFPLTLESARPSHTSQYLCASSEWGQGERETQYFGPGTRLLVL.

This clonotype was detected a few times. The chain couples TRBV20-1 to TRBJ2-1; possibly TRBD2 for D (6 bases). Germline V gene data show CDR1 as DFQATT and CDR2 as SNEGSKA (reference sequence). This CDR3 is built from 14 residues. Trimming removed 3 bases from V and 2 bases from J, with 11 bases in between. The CDR3, as DNA: TGCAGTGCTAGCGGCGGGATCCCCTACAATGAGCAGTTCTTC. Translation gives CSASGGIPYNEQFF.

Only a few counts were recorded for this clonotype. The V and J genes are TRBV7-6 and TRBJ1-3; 7 bases agree with TRBD1. V was pared by 3 bases and J by 4 bases, with 12 bases of the junction left unmatched. Per germline, CDR1 SGHVS and CDR2 FNYEAQ. The CDR3 contains 17 residues. CDR3 sequence reads: CASSFPPMTGTGNTIYF. DNA of the CDR3: TGTGCCAGCAGCTTCCCGCCCATGACAGGGACGGGAAACACCATATATTTT.

The chain has TRBV29-1 and TRBJ2-2; D ambiguous. V lost 4 bases to trimming and J lost 2 bases, with 5 bases between them. The CDR3 runs 12 residues. Germline assignment: CDR1 SQVTM and CDR2 ANQGSEA. CDR3 protein: CSVARNTGELFF. CDR3 coding DNA: TGCAGCGTTGCCAGAAACACCGGGGAGCTGTTTTTT.